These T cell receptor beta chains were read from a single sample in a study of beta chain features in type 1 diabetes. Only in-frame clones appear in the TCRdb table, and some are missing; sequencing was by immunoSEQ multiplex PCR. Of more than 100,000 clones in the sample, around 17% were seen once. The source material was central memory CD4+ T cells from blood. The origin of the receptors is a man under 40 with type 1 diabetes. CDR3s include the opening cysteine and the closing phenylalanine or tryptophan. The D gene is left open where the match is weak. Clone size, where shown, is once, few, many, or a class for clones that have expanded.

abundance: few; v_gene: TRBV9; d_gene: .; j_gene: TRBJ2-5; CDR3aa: CASSVDKGYPQETQYF; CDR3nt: TGTGCCAGCAGCGTAGATAAGGGCTACCCCCAAGAGACCCAGTACTTC
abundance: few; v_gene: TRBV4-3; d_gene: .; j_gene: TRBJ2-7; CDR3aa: CASSQDRGQEQYF; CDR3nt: TGCGCCAGCAGCCAAGATAGGGGCCAGGAGCAGTACTTC
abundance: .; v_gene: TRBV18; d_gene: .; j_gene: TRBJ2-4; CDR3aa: CASSPLDGSTKNIQYF; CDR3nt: TGTGCCAGCTCACCGCTGGACGGGTCTACCAAAAACATTCAGTACTTC
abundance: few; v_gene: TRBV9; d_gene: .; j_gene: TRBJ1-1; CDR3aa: CASSRVGNTEAFF; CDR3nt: TGTGCCAGCAGCAGGGTTGGTAACACTGAAGCTTTCTTT
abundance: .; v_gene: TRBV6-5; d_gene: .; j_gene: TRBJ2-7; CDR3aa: CASSYSRSHYEQYF; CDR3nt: TGTGCCAGCAGTTACTCGAGAAGCCACTACGAGCAGTACTTC
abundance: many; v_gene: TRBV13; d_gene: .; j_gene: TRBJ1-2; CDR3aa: CASSSDSFYGYTF; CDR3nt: TGTGCCAGCAGCTCGGACAGCTTCTATGGCTACACCTTC
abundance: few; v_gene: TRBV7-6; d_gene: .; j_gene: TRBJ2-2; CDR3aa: CASSQSTGELFF; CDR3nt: TGTGCCAGCAGTCAAAGCACCGGGGAGCTGTTTTTT
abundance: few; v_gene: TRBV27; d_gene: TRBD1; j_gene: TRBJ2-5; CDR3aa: CASSRDRKETQYF; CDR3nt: TGTGCCAGCAGCCGGGACAGAAAAGAGACCCAGTACTTC
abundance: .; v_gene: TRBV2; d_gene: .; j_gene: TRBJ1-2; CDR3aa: CASSEDLTGIGYTF; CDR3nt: TGTGCCAGCAGTGAGGACCTAACAGGGATCGGCTACACCTTC
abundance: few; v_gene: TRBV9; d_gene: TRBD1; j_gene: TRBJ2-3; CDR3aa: CASSTSVGTGPSTDTQYF; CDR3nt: TGTGCCAGCAGCACGAGTGTCGGGACAGGCCCTAGCACAGATACGCAGTATTTT
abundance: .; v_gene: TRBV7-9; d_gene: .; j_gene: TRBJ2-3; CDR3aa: CASSPRDNYRTDTQYF; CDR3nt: TGTGCCAGCAGCCCTCGGGACAACTACCGCACAGATACGCAGTATTTT
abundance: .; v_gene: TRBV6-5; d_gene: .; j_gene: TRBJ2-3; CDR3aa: CASRPLVQDTQYF; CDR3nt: TGTGCCAGTAGGCCGCTAGTGCAAGATACGCAGTATTTT
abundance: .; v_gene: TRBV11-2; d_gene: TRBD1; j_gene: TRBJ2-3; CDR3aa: CASSFGQGLTDTQYF; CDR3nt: TGTGCCAGCAGCTTCGGACAGGGTTTGACAGATACGCAGTATTTT
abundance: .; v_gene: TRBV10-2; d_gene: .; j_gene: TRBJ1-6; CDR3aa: CASSDPRGGSPLHF; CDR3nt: TGCGCCAGCAGTGACCCACGGGGGGGTTCACCCCTCCACTTT
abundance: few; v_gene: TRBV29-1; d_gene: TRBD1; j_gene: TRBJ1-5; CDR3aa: CSVESGGNQPQHF; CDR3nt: TGCAGCGTTGAATCAGGGGGGAATCAGCCCCAGCATTTT
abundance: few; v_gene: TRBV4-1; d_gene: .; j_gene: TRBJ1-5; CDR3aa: CASSQGELGNQPQHF; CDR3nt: TGCGCCAGCAGCCAAGGAGAGTTGGGCAATCAGCCCCAGCATTTT
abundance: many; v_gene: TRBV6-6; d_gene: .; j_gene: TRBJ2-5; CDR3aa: CASRRLQETQYF; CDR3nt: TGTGCCAGCCGCAGACTTCAAGAGACCCAGTACTTC
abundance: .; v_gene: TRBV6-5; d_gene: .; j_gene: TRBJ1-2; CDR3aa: CASRSPLGDGYGYTF; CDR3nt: TGTGCCAGCAGGTCCCCCCTTGGGGATGGCTATGGCTACACCTTC
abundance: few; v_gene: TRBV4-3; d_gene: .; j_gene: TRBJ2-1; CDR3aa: CASSGHGNEQFF; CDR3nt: TGCGCCAGCAGCGGACACGGCAATGAGCAGTTCTTC
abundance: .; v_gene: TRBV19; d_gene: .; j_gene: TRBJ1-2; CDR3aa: CASSIQGNYGYTF; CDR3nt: TGTGCCAGTAGTATTCAGGGGAACTATGGCTACACCTTC
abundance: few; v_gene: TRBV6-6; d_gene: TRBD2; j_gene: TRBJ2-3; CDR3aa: CASSLAGTSFTDTQYF; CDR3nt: TGTGCCAGCAGTTTAGCCGGGACTAGTTTTACAGATACGCAGTATTTT
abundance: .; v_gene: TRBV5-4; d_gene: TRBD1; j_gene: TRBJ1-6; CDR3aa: CASSWDRVNSPLHF; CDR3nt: TGTGCCAGCAGCTGGGACAGGGTGAATTCACCCCTCCACTTT
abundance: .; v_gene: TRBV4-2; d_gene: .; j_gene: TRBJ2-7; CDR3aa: CASSQDHGGGSYEQYF; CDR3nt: TGTGCCAGCAGCCAAGACCACGGAGGGGGATCCTACGAGCAGTACTTC
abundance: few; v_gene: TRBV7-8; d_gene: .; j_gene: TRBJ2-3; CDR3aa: CASSRGRDTQYF; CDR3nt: TGTGCCAGCAGCAGAGGCCGAGATACGCAGTATTTT
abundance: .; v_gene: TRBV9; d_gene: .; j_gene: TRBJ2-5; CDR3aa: CASSVIGSEGYQETQYF; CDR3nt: TGTGCCAGCAGCGTAATAGGCAGCGAGGGGTACCAAGAGACCCAGTACTTC
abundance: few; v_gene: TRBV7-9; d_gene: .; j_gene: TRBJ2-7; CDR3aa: CASSLQGGYEQYF; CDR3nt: TGTGCCAGCAGCTTACAAGGGGGCTACGAGCAGTACTTC
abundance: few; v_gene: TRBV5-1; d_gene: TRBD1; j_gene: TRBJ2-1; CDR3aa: CASSPGQANSYNEQFF; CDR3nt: TGCGCCAGCAGCCCGGGACAGGCGAACTCCTACAATGAGCAGTTCTTC
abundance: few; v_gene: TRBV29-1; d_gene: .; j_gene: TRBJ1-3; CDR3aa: CSVATGIGNTIYF; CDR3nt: TGCAGCGTCGCAACAGGGATTGGAAACACCATATATTTT
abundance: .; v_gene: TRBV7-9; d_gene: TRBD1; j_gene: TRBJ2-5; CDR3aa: CASSRQGYPKNQETQYF; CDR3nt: TGTGCCAGCAGCCGACAGGGGTACCCTAAAAACCAAGAGACCCAGTACTTC
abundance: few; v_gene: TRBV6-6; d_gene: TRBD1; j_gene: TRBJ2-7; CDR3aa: CASRTGQGGYEQYF; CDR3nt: TGTGCCAGCAGGACCGGACAGGGCGGGTACGAGCAGTACTTC
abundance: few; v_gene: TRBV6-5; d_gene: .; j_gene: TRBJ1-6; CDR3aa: CASSYSRQDNSPLHF; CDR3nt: TGTGCCAGCAGTTACTCGAGACAGGATAATTCACCCCTCCACTTT
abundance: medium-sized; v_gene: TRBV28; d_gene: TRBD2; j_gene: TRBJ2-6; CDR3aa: CASSLASGGSGANVLTF; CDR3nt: TGTGCCAGCAGTTTGGCTAGCGGGGGCTCTGGGGCCAACGTCCTGACTTTC
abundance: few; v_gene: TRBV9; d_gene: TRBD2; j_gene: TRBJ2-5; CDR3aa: CASSDPAGGLLETQYF; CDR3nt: TGTGCCAGCAGCGATCCAGCGGGGGGGCTGTTGGAGACCCAGTACTTC
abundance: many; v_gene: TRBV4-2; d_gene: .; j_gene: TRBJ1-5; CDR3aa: CASRRTDSNQPQHF; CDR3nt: TGTGCCAGCAGGCGGACCGATAGCAATCAGCCCCAGCATTTT
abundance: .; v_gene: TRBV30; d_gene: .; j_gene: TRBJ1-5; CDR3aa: CAWSVFPGQPQHF; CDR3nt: TGTGCCTGGAGTGTATTCCCTGGCCAGCCCCAGCATTTT
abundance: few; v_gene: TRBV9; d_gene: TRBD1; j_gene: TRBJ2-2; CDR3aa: CASSETGGGTGELFF; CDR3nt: TGTGCCAGCAGCGAGACAGGGGGCGGCACCGGGGAGCTGTTTTTT